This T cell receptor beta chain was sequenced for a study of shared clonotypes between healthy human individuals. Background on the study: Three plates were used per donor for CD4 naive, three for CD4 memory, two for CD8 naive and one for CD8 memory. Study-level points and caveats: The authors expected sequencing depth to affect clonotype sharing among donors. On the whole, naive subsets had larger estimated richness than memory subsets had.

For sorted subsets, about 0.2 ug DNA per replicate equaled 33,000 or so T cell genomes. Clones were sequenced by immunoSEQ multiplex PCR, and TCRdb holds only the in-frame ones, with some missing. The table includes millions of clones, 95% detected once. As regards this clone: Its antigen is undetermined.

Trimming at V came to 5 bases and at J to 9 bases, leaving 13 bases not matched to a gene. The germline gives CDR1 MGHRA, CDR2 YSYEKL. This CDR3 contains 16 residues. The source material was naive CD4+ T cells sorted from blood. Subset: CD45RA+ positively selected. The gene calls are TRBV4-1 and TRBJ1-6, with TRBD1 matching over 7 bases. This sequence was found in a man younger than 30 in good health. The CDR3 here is CASSNSQGRISSPLHF. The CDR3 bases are TGCGCCAGCAGCAACTCACAGGGGAGGATTAGTTCACCCCTCCACTTT.